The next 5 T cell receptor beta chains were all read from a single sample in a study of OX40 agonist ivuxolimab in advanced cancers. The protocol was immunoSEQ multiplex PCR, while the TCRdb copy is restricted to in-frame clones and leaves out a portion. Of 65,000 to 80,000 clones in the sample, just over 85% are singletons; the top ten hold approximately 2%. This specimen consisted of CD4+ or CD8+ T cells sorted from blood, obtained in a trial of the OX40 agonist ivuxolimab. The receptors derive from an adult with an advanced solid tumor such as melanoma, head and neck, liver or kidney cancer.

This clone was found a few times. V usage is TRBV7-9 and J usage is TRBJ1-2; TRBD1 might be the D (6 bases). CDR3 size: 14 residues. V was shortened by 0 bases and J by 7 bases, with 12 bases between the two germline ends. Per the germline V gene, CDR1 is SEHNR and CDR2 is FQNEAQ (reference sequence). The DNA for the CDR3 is TGTGCCAGCAGCTTAGCGTTTGGAGGGGGTGGCTACACCTTC. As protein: CASSLAFGGGGYTF.

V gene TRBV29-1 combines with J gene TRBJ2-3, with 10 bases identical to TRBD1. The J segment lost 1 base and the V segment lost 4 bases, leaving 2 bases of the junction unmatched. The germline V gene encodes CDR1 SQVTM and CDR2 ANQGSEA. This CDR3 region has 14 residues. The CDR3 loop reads CSVGGTGGTDTQYF. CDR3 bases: TGCAGCGTTGGCGGGACAGGGGGCACAGATACGCAGTATTTT.

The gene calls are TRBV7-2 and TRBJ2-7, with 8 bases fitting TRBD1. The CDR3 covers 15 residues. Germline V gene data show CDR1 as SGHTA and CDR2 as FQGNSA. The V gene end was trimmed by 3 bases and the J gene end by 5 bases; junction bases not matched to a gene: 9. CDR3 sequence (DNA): TGTGCCAGCAGCTTCTTCGACAGGGGCAGGGACGAGCAGTACTTC. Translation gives CASSFFDRGRDEQYF.

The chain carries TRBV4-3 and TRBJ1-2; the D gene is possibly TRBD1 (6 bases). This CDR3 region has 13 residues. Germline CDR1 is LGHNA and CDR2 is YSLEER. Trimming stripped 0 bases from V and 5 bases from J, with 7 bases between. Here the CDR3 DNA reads TGCGCCAGCAGCCAAGACAGGGGATATGGCTACACCTTC. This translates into CASSQDRGYGYTF.

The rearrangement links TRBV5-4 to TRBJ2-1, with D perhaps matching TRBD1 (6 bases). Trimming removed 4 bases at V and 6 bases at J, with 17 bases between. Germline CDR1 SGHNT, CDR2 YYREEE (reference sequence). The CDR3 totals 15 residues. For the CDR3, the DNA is TGTGCCAGCAGCCCGGCAGGGGTATTAGGCAATGAGCAGTTCTTC. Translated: CASSPAGVLGNEQFF.